What follows is one T cell receptor (beta chain) and its context. The sample holds a few counts of this clonotype. Its target antigen remains unknown. It has no much larger one-base neighbor in the sample; base qualities were not kept. These data originate in a study of post-analysis software for immune sequencing data (dated by TCRdb to 2015 to 2017). Context from the whole study: Recorded disease courses included relapsing-remitting, secondary progressive and progressive-relapsing multiple sclerosis, with some patients lacking subtype annotation. A subset of samples was prepared in parallel using single-end sample barcoding, then pooled and co-amplified after Illumina adapter ligation. The patient repertoires were compared against fewer than twelve previously published healthy control repertoires obtained from donors aged about 6 to 25 years. Broad study findings and their caveats: The control group was slightly older than the multiple sclerosis patient group. Compared with controls, multiple sclerosis patients had significantly lower normalized Chao1 diversity, a finding suggesting substantial peripheral T-cell clonal expansion. When samples were clustered directly using the F measure, samples prepared in the same batch co-clustered strongly, which prompted a batch-effect correction. Significantly higher frequencies in patients than in controls were found for roughly 5 TRBV segments, including TRBV5-6, TRBV5-1 and TRBV20-1.

Libraries were prepared through PCR. Sequencing was carried out with an Illumina HiSeq 2500. To reduce PCR and sequencing biases, unique molecular identifiers were incorporated into the TCR beta cDNA libraries. Every 1 to 10 million input T cells yielded approximately 500,000 cDNA molecules, meaning each molecule approximated one T cell. The patient libraries were prepared and sequenced using the same protocol as the earlier healthy control dataset. Samples belonging to the same batch were prepared together, multiplexed and sequenced on a shared HiSeq lane. For the original study's pipeline: Raw barcoded reads were processed with MIGEC, discarding single-read molecular identifier groups before consensus assembly and CDR3 extraction. Clonotype tables were post-analysed with VDJtools, normalizing diversity by down-sampling all datasets to the smallest sample size. In repertoire overlap clustering, CDR3 amino acid sequences, but not nucleotide sequences, were matched to correct batch-related cross-sample contamination. TCRdb handled the public reads itself, with Q25 trimming in fastp and clone calling in MiXCR, and kept productive beta chains. Rows merge per CDR3 protein into single entries with the most common DNA and genes. The V and J calls and clone size come from TCRdb's table, not from the authors' own analysis. This sample has about 760,000 distinct CDR3 sequences in its table, and 30% of those were observed once. The top ten hold roughly 0.57% of the sample.

Via the germline V gene, CDR1 is MNHEY and CDR2 SVGEGT. Counted from cysteine to phenylalanine, this CDR3 has 13 amino acids. Just CDR3 DNA is preserved here, 39 bases in frame from base 1. V and J are trimmed by 10 bases and 6 bases, and the gene matches miss 11 bases of the junction. To demonstrate the VDJtools post-analysis software, TCR beta repertoires were profiled from the peripheral blood of 13 young patients with multiple sclerosis. The patients with multiple sclerosis were children and adolescents between roughly 6 and 15 years of age. The rearranged chain carries TRBV6-2 or TRBV6-3 and TRBJ2-7, and TRBD1 matches 8 of the central bases. The TCR originated in a girl aged 5-17 years with multiple sclerosis. Sample: blood. CDR3 loop: CATAKDRVAEQYF. The nucleotide sequence is given as TGTGCCACCGCTAAGGACAGGGTTGCCGAGCAGTACTTC.